These 11 T cell receptor beta chains were all obtained from the same sample, sequenced in a study of blood T cell repertoires in COVID-19. Some clones are missing from TCRdb's copy, which holds only in-frame ones; the method was immunoSEQ multiplex PCR. The sample contains approximately 99,000 clones, 84% of which appear only once. Sequenced: peripheral blood. These TCRs come from a man between 65 and 85 years old with active or convalescent COVID-19.

The chain recombines TRBV6-5 with TRBJ2-7; no clear D. CDR1 and CDR2 from the germline V gene are MNHEY and SVGAGI. The CDR3 covers 11 residues. With 6 bases removed from V and 3 bases from J, the gap between germline ends came to 6 bases. The CDR3 DNA sequence: TGTGCCAGCAGAAATAGCTACGAGCAGTACTTC. Its translation is CASRNSYEQYF.

V and J are TRBV2 and TRBJ1-2, with unresolved D. The CDR3 is made up of 13 amino acids. CDR1 SNHLY and CDR2 FYNNEI come from the germline V gene. The V end lost 3 bases, the J end lost 6 bases, and 11 bases lay between the germline ends. DNA of the CDR3: TGTGCCAGCAGTGACGGGGAACCCAATGGCTACACCTTC. Protein: CASSDGEPNGYTF.

The rearrangement links TRBV7-2 to TRBJ1-1; D is unclear. The CDR3 is 15 amino acids. V was trimmed by 5 bases and J by 5 bases, leaving 18 bases between them. The germline V gene has CDR1 SGHTA and CDR2 FQGNSA. As DNA, the CDR3 is TGTGCCAGCAGCCCCGACCCCCCAGGATGGACTGAAGCTTTCTTT. Translating gives CASSPDPPGWTEAFF.

The chain is built from TRBV11-2 and TRBJ2-3; 14 bases fit TRBD2. The CDR3 consists of 15 residues. V shed 6 bases and J 4 bases; nucleotides not matched to a gene: 3. CDR1 is SGHAT and CDR2 is FQNNGV in the germline V gene. In nucleotides, the CDR3 is TGTGCCAGCAGTTGGACTAGCGGGGGGCCAGATACGCAGTATTTT. Translating it yields CASSWTSGGPDTQYF.

The chain links TRBV6-5 to TRBJ1-6; the match to TRBD1 covers 12 bases. Germline CDR1 reads MNHEY; CDR2 reads SVGAGI. V dropped 6 bases and J dropped 9; count of bases not matched to a gene: 6. This CDR3 is built from 15 residues. CDR3 protein: CASRGDRGLLSPLHF. Here the CDR3 DNA reads TGTGCCAGCAGAGGGGACAGGGGGCTTCTTTCACCCCTCCACTTT.

The rearrangement joins TRBV6-1 to TRBJ1-1; D may be TRBD1 (6 bases). The CDR3 length is 15 residues. The germline V gene encodes CDR1 MNHNS and CDR2 SASEGT. Trimming shortened V by 1 base and J by 1 base, and 10 bases separated the two germline ends. CDR3 nucleotide sequence: TGTGCCAGCAGTGAAGTCCAGGGGCGGAACACTGAAGCTTTCTTT. This gives the protein CASSEVQGRNTEAFF.

This sequence joins TRBV11-2 and TRBJ1-4, with 7 bases fitting TRBD1. This CDR3 spans 13 amino acids. With 7 bases clipped from V and 8 bases from J, the junction kept 7 bases outside the gene matches. Germline V gene sequence: CDR1 SGHAT, CDR2 FQNNGV. CDR3 nucleotide sequence: TGTGCCAGCAAACGGGACAGTCGCGAAAAACTGTTTTTT. It codes for CASKRDSREKLFF. The full variable domain, completed using reference TRBV11-2 and TRBJ1-4, is EAGVAQSPRYKIIEKRQSVAFWCNPISGHATLYWYQQILGQGPKLLIQFQNNGVVDDSQLPKDRFSAERLKGVDSTLKIQPAKLEDSAVYLCASKRDSREKLFFGSGTQLSVL.

This chain uses TRBV6-5 with TRBJ2-7; D might be TRBD1 (6 bases). Trimming took 5 bases from V and 1 from J, leaving 12 bases between them. Germline lookup yields CDR1 MNHEY and CDR2 SVGAGI. The CDR3 loop spans 14 amino acids. The CDR3, as DNA: TGTGCCAGCAGTCGGGCCCAGGGGTCCTACGAGCAGTACTTC. Its translation is CASSRAQGSYEQYF.

J is TRBJ1-5 and V is TRBV6-1; D call uncertain. V was clipped by 5 bases and J by 7 bases, with 12 bases between them. CDR1 and CDR2 from the germline V gene are MNHNS and SASEGT. The CDR3 consists of 13 residues. DNA for the CDR3: TGTGCCAGCAGTTCAGGATTCTGGCAGCCCCAGCATTTT. Its protein is CASSSGFWQPQHF.

The V gene is TRBV2, the J gene TRBJ1-2; 9 bases fit TRBD1. The V and J ends lost 3 bases and 4 bases, in that order; junction bases with no gene match: 6. Germline CDR1 reads SNHLY; CDR2 reads FYNNEI. This CDR3 is built from 15 residues. The CDR3 sequence: CASSDQQGAIYGYTF. The CDR3 coding sequence is TGTGCCAGCAGTGATCAACAGGGGGCTATCTATGGCTACACCTTC.

The chain carries TRBV6-2 or TRBV6-3 and TRBJ1-2; no reliable D call. V lost 5 bases and J 2 bases, leaving 18 bases between the germline ends. In germline, CDR1 is MNHEY, CDR2 SVGEGT. The CDR3 totals 16 residues. The CDR3 is CASSDGGGTSNYGYTF. The CDR3 nucleotides are TGTGCCAGCAGTGACGGCGGCGGAACCTCAAACTATGGCTACACCTTC.